This is a list of T cell receptor beta chains from one sample in a study of cytomegalovirus exposure and HLA in healthy donors. TCRdb keeps only in-frame clones here, not all; method: immunoSEQ multiplex PCR. The data show more than 85,000 clones, with about 80% seen just once and less than 9.5% held by the top ten. The sequencing sample was made of PBMCs. These receptors were collected from a woman aged 45-59 years in good health and CMV-seropositive. The CDR3 runs from the conserved cysteine through the conserved F or W. The order of the fields is clone size, J gene, V gene, D gene, CDR3 DNA, CDR3 protein. D genes are given only for firm matches. Clone size is shown for a subset of rows, as once, few, many or a class of expanded clone.

abundance: .
j_gene: TRBJ2-7
v_gene: TRBV6-6
d_gene: TRBD1
CDR3nt: TGTGCCAGCAGGACGACAGGGTGGAACGAGCAGTACTTC
CDR3aa: CASRTTGWNEQYF

abundance: .
j_gene: TRBJ2-1
v_gene: TRBV18
d_gene: TRBD2
CDR3nt: TGTGCCAGCTCATCATGGACTAGCGGGGGGGATCTTAATGAGCAGTTCTTC
CDR3aa: CASSSWTSGGDLNEQFF

abundance: .
j_gene: TRBJ2-2
v_gene: TRBV5-4
d_gene: TRBD1
CDR3nt: TGTGCCAGCACCCCTAGCAGACCCGGGACAGGGGGCTCCGGGGAGCTGTTTTTT
CDR3aa: CASTPSRPGTGGSGELFF

abundance: .
j_gene: TRBJ2-7
v_gene: TRBV29-1
d_gene: TRBD1
CDR3nt: TGCAGCGTTGTAGGGACAGGGATCCACGAGCAGTACTTC
CDR3aa: CSVVGTGIHEQYF

abundance: .
j_gene: TRBJ1-6
v_gene: TRBV6-5
d_gene: TRBD1
CDR3nt: TGTGCCAGCAGCCTGGGACAGGGGAATTCACCCCTCCACTTT
CDR3aa: CASSLGQGNSPLHF

abundance: .
j_gene: TRBJ2-7
v_gene: TRBV11-2
d_gene: TRBD2
CDR3nt: TGTGCCAGCAGCTCACCGGGACTAGCGCGGGTCGAGCAGTACTTC
CDR3aa: CASSSPGLARVEQYF

abundance: few
j_gene: TRBJ2-6
v_gene: TRBV18
d_gene: .
CDR3nt: TGTGCCAGCTCACCCGGGACTGCTGGGGCCAACGTCCTGACTTTC
CDR3aa: CASSPGTAGANVLTF

abundance: .
j_gene: TRBJ2-3
v_gene: TRBV9
d_gene: TRBD2
CDR3nt: TGTGCCAGCAGCGTAGGTACTAGCGGGAGTAGGACAGATACGCAGTATTTT
CDR3aa: CASSVGTSGSRTDTQYF

abundance: .
j_gene: TRBJ2-1
v_gene: TRBV4-3
d_gene: TRBD1
CDR3nt: TGCGCCAGCAGCCGTGGGACAGCAAGCAATGAGCAGTTCTTC
CDR3aa: CASSRGTASNEQFF

abundance: few
j_gene: TRBJ1-5
v_gene: TRBV12-5
d_gene: .
CDR3nt: TGTGCTAGTGGTTTCGCTGGCAGGGGTGTAAGGCCTAATCAGCCCCAGCATTTT
CDR3aa: CASGFAGRGVRPNQPQHF

abundance: .
j_gene: TRBJ1-2
v_gene: TRBV7-9
d_gene: .
CDR3nt: TGTTCCAGCAGCTCAACAGGGTTTGGCTACACCTTC
CDR3aa: CSSSSTGFGYTF

abundance: .
j_gene: TRBJ2-4
v_gene: TRBV15
d_gene: TRBD2
CDR3nt: TGTGCCACCAGAGCGGGAGGGGTGGGTCTAGCCAAAAACATTCAGTACTTC
CDR3aa: CATRAGGVGLAKNIQYF

abundance: .
j_gene: TRBJ2-3
v_gene: TRBV10-3
d_gene: TRBD2
CDR3nt: TGTGCCATCAGAGAACTAGCGGGGGAGCCGGATACGCAGTATTTT
CDR3aa: CAIRELAGEPDTQYF

abundance: .
j_gene: TRBJ2-7
v_gene: TRBV27
d_gene: TRBD2
CDR3nt: TGTGCCAGCACCCCCTCGGCTAGCGGGACTTCTGAGCAGTACTTC
CDR3aa: CASTPSASGTSEQYF

abundance: .
j_gene: TRBJ1-5
v_gene: TRBV7-8
d_gene: .
CDR3nt: TGTGCCAGCAGCTTACCGTCACGGGGGGCTGCTGGGCCCCAGCATTTT
CDR3aa: CASSLPSRGAAGPQHF

abundance: .
j_gene: TRBJ2-4
v_gene: TRBV28
d_gene: TRBD1
CDR3nt: TGTGCCAGCAGTCCCTCGGGACGGGACAGTCAGTACTTC
CDR3aa: CASSPSGRDSQYF

abundance: .
j_gene: TRBJ1-2
v_gene: TRBV6-5
d_gene: .
CDR3nt: TGTGCCAGCAGTACCGGGGCAGGGGCTAACTATGGCTACACCTTC
CDR3aa: CASSTGAGANYGYTF

abundance: once
j_gene: TRBJ2-2
v_gene: TRBV5-4
d_gene: TRBD2
CDR3nt: TGTGCCAGCAGCCCTTCGAGGAGCGGGGGGATCACCGGGGAGCTGTTTTTT
CDR3aa: CASSPSRSGGITGELFF

abundance: .
j_gene: TRBJ2-7
v_gene: TRBV2
d_gene: TRBD1
CDR3nt: TGTGCCAGCAGAGACAGGGGGGTAACCTACGAGCAGTACTTC
CDR3aa: CASRDRGVTYEQYF

abundance: .
j_gene: TRBJ2-1
v_gene: TRBV7-2
d_gene: .
CDR3nt: TGTGCCAGCAGCTTAGGTCTAGGCTGGACAGACAACAATGAGCAGTTCTTC
CDR3aa: CASSLGLGWTDNNEQFF

abundance: .
j_gene: TRBJ2-7
v_gene: TRBV6-1
d_gene: TRBD1
CDR3nt: TGTGCCAGCAGGGGACAGTATGAAAACTACGAGCAGTACTTC
CDR3aa: CASRGQYENYEQYF

abundance: .
j_gene: TRBJ2-7
v_gene: TRBV6-1
d_gene: .
CDR3nt: TGTGCCAGCAGTGCCGAGACAGCCATGGACGAGCAGTACTTC
CDR3aa: CASSAETAMDEQYF

abundance: .
j_gene: TRBJ2-1
v_gene: TRBV7-8
d_gene: TRBD2
CDR3nt: TGTGCCAGCAGCCCGAGGACTAGCGGGGGGGCGGATGAGCAGTTCTTC
CDR3aa: CASSPRTSGGADEQFF

abundance: .
j_gene: TRBJ1-5
v_gene: TRBV4-1
d_gene: .
CDR3nt: TGCGCCAGCAGCCAAGATGAGAGACAGAGCAATCAGCCCCAGCATTTT
CDR3aa: CASSQDERQSNQPQHF

abundance: .
j_gene: TRBJ2-1
v_gene: TRBV7-2
d_gene: TRBD2
CDR3nt: TGTGCCAGCAAAGGACTAGCGGGTCCCCGTTACAATGAGCAGTTCTTC
CDR3aa: CASKGLAGPRYNEQFF

abundance: .
j_gene: TRBJ2-6
v_gene: TRBV9
d_gene: TRBD2
CDR3nt: TGTGCCAGCAGCGTAGGGGGGGGGTTAGGGTCTGGGGCCAACGGCCTGACTTTC
CDR3aa: CASSVGGGLGSGANGLTF

abundance: .
j_gene: TRBJ1-3
v_gene: TRBV21-1
d_gene: .
CDR3nt: TGTGCCAGCAGCAGTGGCAGGGAACTATCTGGAAACACCATATATTTT
CDR3aa: CASSSGRELSGNTIYF

abundance: .
j_gene: TRBJ2-5
v_gene: TRBV7-2
d_gene: TRBD2
CDR3nt: TGTGCCAGCAGCTTAGGTAGCGGGGGGGCCTCTTTTGGCGAGACCCAGTACTTC
CDR3aa: CASSLGSGGASFGETQYF

abundance: .
j_gene: TRBJ1-1
v_gene: TRBV5-5
d_gene: .
CDR3nt: TGTGCCAGCAGCCCCGACAGGTCGGACCTTGAAGCTTTCTTT
CDR3aa: CASSPDRSDLEAFF

abundance: few
j_gene: TRBJ2-3
v_gene: TRBV7-2
d_gene: .
CDR3nt: TGTGCCAGCAGCTTTTACACAGATACGCAGTATTTT
CDR3aa: CASSFYTDTQYF

abundance: few
j_gene: TRBJ2-1
v_gene: TRBV7-9
d_gene: TRBD2
CDR3nt: TGTTCCAGCAGCGGGGGGACTAGCGGACTTGGGGGGTACAATGAGCAGTTCTTC
CDR3aa: CSSSGGTSGLGGYNEQFF

abundance: .
j_gene: TRBJ1-2
v_gene: TRBV6-6
d_gene: TRBD1
CDR3nt: TGTGCCAGCAGTTCCCCCGGGACAGGGGTTGATGGCTACACCTTC
CDR3aa: CASSSPGTGVDGYTF

abundance: .
j_gene: TRBJ2-1
v_gene: TRBV27
d_gene: TRBD2
CDR3nt: TGTGCCAGCAGTTTACTAGCGGGGGGGACTCAGGGGCAGTTCTTC
CDR3aa: CASSLLAGGTQGQFF

abundance: .
j_gene: TRBJ2-5
v_gene: TRBV6-6
d_gene: TRBD1
CDR3nt: TGTGCCAGCAGAAAGGGGGCCGAGGAGACCCAGTACTTC
CDR3aa: CASRKGAEETQYF

abundance: .
j_gene: TRBJ2-2
v_gene: TRBV4-1
d_gene: TRBD2
CDR3nt: TGCGCCAGCAGCCACACTAGGCTAGCGGACACCGGGGAGCTGTTTTTT
CDR3aa: CASSHTRLADTGELFF

abundance: .
j_gene: TRBJ2-2
v_gene: TRBV9
d_gene: .
CDR3nt: TGTGCCAGCAGCCCGAGCGGAACGAACACCGGGGAGCTGTTTTTT
CDR3aa: CASSPSGTNTGELFF

abundance: .
j_gene: TRBJ2-1
v_gene: TRBV11-3
d_gene: TRBD2
CDR3nt: TGTGCCAGCAGCTTCAGCGGGGGGGCCCATGAGCAGTTCTTC
CDR3aa: CASSFSGGAHEQFF

abundance: once
j_gene: TRBJ1-6
v_gene: TRBV11-2
d_gene: .
CDR3nt: TGTGCCAGCAGCTCTTCACAGCCCTGGTCTATTCAGGCCCTCCACTTT
CDR3aa: CASSSSQPWSIQALHF

abundance: .
j_gene: TRBJ1-3
v_gene: TRBV23-1
d_gene: .
CDR3nt: TGCGCCAGCAGTCATGGGAGGGCTGGAAACACCATATATTTT
CDR3aa: CASSHGRAGNTIYF

abundance: .
j_gene: TRBJ2-3
v_gene: TRBV7-2
d_gene: .
CDR3nt: TGTGCCAGCAGCTTCGGGGACACCTCCACAGATACGCAGTATTTT
CDR3aa: CASSFGDTSTDTQYF